These 14 T cell receptor beta chains were all obtained from the same sample, sequenced in a study of blood T cell repertoires in COVID-19. Some clones are missing from TCRdb's copy, which holds only in-frame ones; the method was immunoSEQ multiplex PCR. Altogether approximately 100,000 clones are present, 65% to 90% being singletons, with the ten largest covering roughly 2.6%. The material sequenced was PBMCs or T cells enriched from blood (not recorded which). Receptors were obtained from a woman between 50 and 59 years old who had recovered from COVID-19.

This clone was seen once. The V call is TRBV7-3, the J call TRBJ2-1; TRBD1 matches 10 bases. Per the germline V gene, CDR1 is SGHTA and CDR2 is FQGTGA. The CDR3 totals 16 residues. The V segment lost 1 base and the J segment 9 bases; nucleotides outside the gene matches: 9. In DNA form, the CDR3 reads TGTGCCAGCAGCTTAAGGGGGACAGGGGAGAGGGGTGAGCAGTTCTTC. This codes for CASSLRGTGERGEQFF.

The table lists this clone with a few counts. V is TRBV10-1 and J is TRBJ1-3; 10 bases are shared with TRBD1. V lost 5 bases and J lost 3; bases outside the gene matches: 13. CDR3 size: 18 residues. Germline V gives CDR1 WNHNN, CDR2 SYGVQD (reference sequence). CDR3 DNA: TGCGCCAGCAGTAGAAGAAACCGGGACAGGGGAATTGGAAACACCATATATTTT. Translated: CASSRRNRDRGIGNTIYF.

The gene calls are TRBV27 and TRBJ2-6, with D possibly being TRBD2 (5 bases). Trimming stripped 3 bases from V and 3 bases from J, with 6 bases between. The CDR3 spans 14 residues. CDR1 and CDR2 from the germline V gene are MNHEY and SMNVEV (reference sequence). Here the CDR3 DNA reads TGTGCCAGCAGTTTCGACTATGGGGCCAACGTCCTGACTTTC. It encodes CASSFDYGANVLTF.

This clone has a single count. The chain joins TRBV2 to TRBJ2-5; 12 bases map to TRBD2. CDR1 and CDR2 (germline): SNHLY, FYNNEI. The CDR3 has 16 residues. The V and J ends lost 7 bases and 5 bases, in that order; junction bases with no gene match: 11. The CDR3 DNA reads TGTGCCAGCACCCAACTAGCGGGGGGCCTTCGGGAGACCCAGTACTTC. It yields the protein CASTQLAGGLRETQYF.

J is TRBJ2-5 and V is TRBV5-4; D may be TRBD2 (5 bases). The germline V gene encodes CDR1 SGHNT and CDR2 YYREEE (reference sequence). The V end lost 2 bases, the J end lost 2 bases, and 10 bases lay between the germline ends. CDR3 size: 14 residues. The CDR3 region has the DNA TGTGCCAGCAGCTTAGGGCGGGTGCAAGAGACCCAGTACTTC. Translating it yields CASSLGRVQETQYF.

This chain uses TRBV7-9 with TRBJ2-7, with 7 nucleotides matching TRBD1. The V gene end was trimmed by 3 bases and the J gene end by 4 bases; junction bases not matched to a gene: 15. Germline values: CDR1 SEHNR, CDR2 FQNEAQ (reference sequence). This CDR3 region has 17 residues. The CDR3 protein is CASSFSDRVFTGYEQYF. The CDR3 DNA follows: TGTGCCAGCAGCTTTTCAGACAGGGTTTTTACAGGTTACGAGCAGTACTTC.

The CDR3 region is CASSILGGILGNQPQHF. CDR3 DNA: TGTGCCAGTAGTATACTGGGCGGGATTTTGGGCAATCAGCCCCAGCATTTT. The V and J genes are TRBV19 and TRBJ1-5; D uncertain. The V gene lost 2 bases and the J gene lost 2 bases, with 16 bases spanning the gap. This CDR3 comprises 17 residues. Germline V gives CDR1 LNHDA, CDR2 SQIVND (reference sequence).

The V and J genes are TRBV27 and TRBJ1-4, with TRBD1 matching over 11 bases. The CDR3 runs 15 residues. With V trimmed by 5 bases and J by 7 bases, 6 bases remained unmatched. Germline V gives CDR1 MNHEY, CDR2 SMNVEV (reference sequence). The CDR3, as DNA: TGTGCCAGCAGTCCAACGGACAGGGGGCGTGAAAAACTGTTTTTT. It specifies CASSPTDRGREKLFF.

This clone was observed a handful of times. The chain recombines TRBV5-4 with TRBJ1-1; 7 nucleotides agree with TRBD1. CDR3 size: 13 residues. Losses at the gene ends were 7 bases for V and 3 bases for J; bases not matched to a gene: 6. CDR1 and CDR2 (germline): SGHNT, YYREEE (reference sequence). CDR3 nucleotides: TGTGCCAGCGGACAGGTTGGGGACACTGAAGCTTTCTTT. Its protein product is CASGQVGDTEAFF.

The gene calls are TRBV7-8 and TRBJ2-7; 9 nucleotides match TRBD2. From germline, CDR1 is SGHVS and CDR2 FQNEAQ. The ends lost 3 bases at V and 2 bases at J; junction bases unmatched: 5. The CDR3 consists of 15 residues. The CDR3 reads CASSFTSGPAYEQYF. The DNA of the CDR3 is TGTGCCAGCAGCTTCACTAGCGGGCCCGCCTACGAGCAGTACTTC.

The V gene is TRBV4-2, the J gene TRBJ2-1; 11 positions match TRBD2. This CDR3 comprises 16 residues. The germline V gene has CDR1 LGHNA and CDR2 YNFKEQ. V trimming: 5 bases; J trimming: 3 bases; junction bases outside the gene matches: 6. For the CDR3, the DNA is TGTGCCAGCAGCTCGGCTGGGACTAGCGGCTACAATGAGCAGTTCTTC. It translates to CASSSAGTSGYNEQFF.

Here the CDR3 reads CASSQDFLAGVETQYF. CDR3 bases: TGCGCCAGCAGCCAAGATTTTCTAGCGGGAGTGGAGACCCAGTACTTC. This rearrangement joins TRBV4-1 to TRBJ2-5; 10 bases are a match to TRBD2. The germline gives CDR1 MGHRA, CDR2 YSYEKL. The CDR3 is 16 amino acids. J gave up 5 bases and V 0 bases, and 6 bases lay outside the gene matches.

The J gene is TRBJ2-7, the V gene TRBV5-6; tentative D call: TRBD1 (5 bases). The germline V gene has CDR1 SGHDT and CDR2 YYEEEE. The CDR3 has 12 residues. V was cut by 4 bases and J by 4 bases, with 9 bases left in between. CDR3 sequence: CASSRTLYEQYF. The CDR3 DNA sequence: TGTGCCAGCAGCAGGACACTTTACGAGCAGTACTTC.

CDR3 in amino acids: CASSGYIGDTQYF. The CDR3 DNA is TGTGCCAGCAGCGGGTATATCGGGGATACGCAGTATTTT. V and J are TRBV27 and TRBJ2-3, with D unclear. CDR1 and CDR2 (germline): MNHEY, SMNVEV (reference sequence). The germline V and J ends were trimmed by 6 bases and 6 bases, with 13 bases remaining between them. This CDR3 contains 13 residues.